One and the same sample provided the 27 T cell receptor beta chains below, sequenced in a study of T cell responses to AZD1222 COVID-19 vaccine (dated by TCRdb to the early 2020s). The label giving this sample's time point can be read as: baseline before first vaccination. The protocol used for the library was the immunoSEQ multiplex PCR assay. As stored in TCRdb, this immuneACCESS dataset retains in-frame rearrangements with V and J assigned. A fraction of the clones does not appear; measured against another copy, unresolved V genes explain less than half of the discrepancy, and the remainder lacks a known reason. The sample table shows 150,000 to 200,000 clones, and about 95% are seen once. The ten largest make up about 0.6% of the sample. Source: peripheral blood, taken on day 0 of AZD1222 vaccination. All receptors derive from an adult in good health.

The genes are TRBV29-1 and TRBJ1-2; 8 bases map to TRBD1. This CDR3 spans 11 amino acids. Germline V CDR1 and CDR2: SQVTM, ANQGSEA. V shed 7 bases, J shed 6 bases, and the junction held 4 bases outside the gene matches. The CDR3 region has the DNA TGCAGCGCCGGGACAGGAAATGGCTACACCTTC. This sequence encodes CSAGTGNGYTF.

The chain recombines TRBV18 with TRBJ1-4; D is possibly TRBD1 (6 bases). CDR1 is KGHSH, CDR2 LQKENI, per germline. The CDR3 is 16 residues long. Trimming removed 1 base at V and 5 bases at J, with 14 bases between. CDR3 sequence reads: CASSPLMGATNEKLFF. CDR3 nucleotide sequence: TGTGCCAGCTCACCACTTATGGGGGCGACGAATGAAAAACTGTTTTTT.

J is TRBJ2-1 and V is TRBV19; D uncertain. The CDR3 is 14 amino acids. CDR1 is LNHDA, CDR2 SQIVND, per germline (reference sequence). Between the trimmed V and J ends, which lost 7 bases and 0 bases, there was a span of 10 bases. The CDR3 protein is CASTQSSSYNEQFF. The CDR3 DNA reads as TGTGCCAGTACCCAGAGTAGCTCCTACAATGAGCAGTTCTTC.

This clone was seen a single time. The chain carries TRBV11-3 and TRBJ2-3; D is unresolved. Trimming took 4 bases from V and 6 from J, leaving 11 bases between them. Germline V gene data show CDR1 as SGHNT and CDR2 as YENEEA. The CDR3 has 13 residues. CDR3 sequence: CASSSRRSDTQYF. CDR3 nucleotides: TGTGCCAGCAGCTCCAGAAGGAGTGATACGCAGTATTTT.

The DNA for the CDR3 is TGTGCCTGGAGTGTACGCGGGAGGGGGTCCTACGAGCAGTACTTC. Amino acids: CAWSVRGRGSYEQYF. The V gene is TRBV30, the J gene TRBJ2-7, with 9 bases lining up with TRBD2. This CDR3 contains 15 residues. Germline assignment: CDR1 GTSNPN and CDR2 SVGIG (reference sequence). The trim removed 0 bases at V and 1 base at J, leaving 4 bases unmatched.

The rearrangement joins TRBV29-1 to TRBJ1-2; perhaps TRBD1 as D (5 bases). The CDR3 loop spans 12 amino acids. V was clipped by 3 bases and J by 8 bases, with 13 bases between them. CDR1 and CDR2 (germline): SQVTM, ANQGSEA. This CDR3 is CSVDGRAGGYTF. CDR3 in DNA: TGCAGCGTTGACGGCAGGGCAGGAGGCTACACCTTC. Looking up the rest from reference TRBV29-1 and TRBJ1-2 gives the full variable domain: SAVISQKPSRDICQRGTSLTIQCQVDSQVTMMFWYRQQPGQSLTLIATANQGSEATYESGFVIDKFPISRPNLTFSTLTVSNMSPEDSSIYLCSVDGRAGGYTFGSGTRLTVV.

Only one count was recorded for this clone. The V and J genes are TRBV5-4 and TRBJ1-4; a possible D gene is TRBD1 (5 bases). CDR3 length: 17 residues. V was trimmed by 3 bases and J by 2 bases, leaving 17 bases between them. Germline CDR1 SGHNT, CDR2 YYREEE (reference sequence). The CDR3 protein is CASSSGTIRNTNEKLFF. The CDR3 nucleotides are TGTGCCAGCAGCTCGGGGACGATCCGGAACACTAATGAAAAACTGTTTTTT.

This chain joins TRBV6-5 and TRBJ1-1; D gene uncertain. Germline CDR1 MNHEY, CDR2 SVGAGI. This CDR3 has 13 residues. V was cut by 4 bases and J by 5 bases, with 11 bases left in between. CDR3 in DNA: TGTGCCAGCAGTTTCGACAAGTCTACTGAAGCTTTCTTT. Translation gives CASSFDKSTEAFF.

The chain uses TRBV15 and TRBJ1-5; the D is unclear. Trimming removed 3 bases from V and 9 bases from J, with 9 bases in between. Germline V gives CDR1 LNHNV, CDR2 YYDKDF (reference sequence). The CDR3 consists of 12 residues. In DNA form, the CDR3 reads TGTGCCACCAGCAGGGAGAAGCGGCCCCAGCATTTT. Amino acids: CATSREKRPQHF.

The chain joins TRBV18 to TRBJ1-1; D is unresolved. The germline V gene has CDR1 KGHSH and CDR2 LQKENI. The CDR3 has 13 amino acids. V shed 3 bases and J shed 10 bases, with 15 bases lying between them. The CDR3 bases are TGTGCCAGCTCACCGGATATAAACGCGGGAGCTTTCTTT. It codes for CASSPDINAGAFF.

The rearrangement joins TRBV24-1 to TRBJ2-1; the D call may be TRBD1 or TRBD2 (6 bases each). The CDR3 runs to 15 residues. CDR1 and CDR2 from the germline V gene are KGHDR and SFDVKD. Trimming removed 3 bases from V and 8 bases from J, with 16 bases in between. Written as DNA, the CDR3 is TGTGCCACCAGTGATAGGGGGGAAAGGACTCATGAGCAGTTCTTC. The encoded protein is CATSDRGERTHEQFF.

In its sample, this clone was seen once. The V call is TRBV18, the J call TRBJ2-1; 11 nucleotides agree with TRBD2. Germline V gene sequence: CDR1 KGHSH, CDR2 LQKENI. The length of the CDR3 is 19 residues. J lost 4 bases, V lost 2 bases, and 13 bases had no gene match. In nucleotides, the CDR3 is TGTGCCAGCTCACCATCCCCGGGACTAGCGGTTTTCGGTTACAATGAGCAGTTCTTC. Translation gives CASSPSPGLAVFGYNEQFF.

In this sample, this clone turned up once. The chain employs TRBV7-9 and TRBJ2-7, with TRBD1 matching over 7 bases. The CDR3 sequence is 12 residues long. The germline CDR1 and CDR2 sequences are SEHNR and FQNEAQ (reference sequence). With 6 bases clipped from V and 11 bases from J, the junction kept 10 bases outside the gene matches. CDR3 amino acids: CASSKETGSEYF. In nucleotides, the CDR3 is TGTGCCAGCAGTAAGGAGACAGGGTCTGAGTACTTC.

The chain has TRBV5-6 and TRBJ2-7; no definite D call. Germline CDR1 is SGHDT and CDR2 is YYEEEE. This CDR3 has 13 amino acids. Trimming removed 4 bases from V and 4 bases from J, with 12 bases in between. DNA for the CDR3: TGTGCCAGCAGCCCCGGGTGGGAATACGAGCAGTACTTC. It encodes CASSPGWEYEQYF. The full variable domain, its missing parts supplied by reference TRBV5-6 and TRBJ2-7, is DAGVTQSPTHLIKTRGQQVTLRCSPKSGHDTVSWYQQALGQGPQFIFQYYEEEERQRGNFPDRFSGHQFPNYSSELNVNALLLGDSALYLCASSPGWEYEQYFGPGTRLTVT.

The V call is TRBV7-6, the J call TRBJ2-1, with 11 bases matching TRBD2. Germline V gene sequence: CDR1 SGHVS, CDR2 FNYEAQ. The ends lost 4 bases at V and 6 bases at J; junction bases unmatched: 14. The CDR3 length is 18 residues. The CDR3 is CASSSTSGSDRWANEQFF. CDR3 DNA sequence: TGTGCCAGCAGCTCCACTAGCGGGAGTGATCGTTGGGCCAATGAGCAGTTCTTC.

The chain joins TRBV7-9 to TRBJ1-5, with D unresolved. Trimming shortened V by 5 bases and J by 8 bases, and 7 bases separated the two germline ends. Germline loops: CDR1 SEHNR, CDR2 FQNEAQ (reference sequence). The CDR3 spans 11 residues. The CDR3 protein is CASSPREPQHF. The DNA for the CDR3 is TGTGCCAGCAGCCCACGGGAGCCCCAGCATTTT.

As for this clone: Other DNA sequences in the sample encode the same CDR3. The chain has TRBV7-8 and TRBJ2-3; D call uncertain. The V end lost 2 bases, the J end lost 1 base, and 4 bases lay between the germline ends. Germline V lookup: CDR1 SGHVS, CDR2 FQNEAQ. The CDR3 is 13 amino acids. The CDR3 sequence is CASSLTGTDTQYF. Written as DNA, the CDR3 is TGTGCCAGCAGCTTAACAGGCACAGATACGCAGTATTTT.

The chain carries TRBV19 and TRBJ1-5, with D uncertain. Per the germline V gene, CDR1 is LNHDA and CDR2 is SQIVND (reference sequence). Deletions cut 3 bases from V and 7 bases from J, with 13 bases between. This CDR3 has 14 amino acids. In nucleotides, the CDR3 is TGTGCCAGTAGTATTGGGGTTAAGAACCAGCCCCAGCATTTT. As protein: CASSIGVKNQPQHF.

The chain recombines TRBV7-2 with TRBJ2-5; 8 positions agree with TRBD2. The CDR3 contains 17 residues. Losses at the gene ends were 3 bases for V and 3 bases for J; bases not matched to a gene: 12. Per germline, CDR1 SGHTA and CDR2 FQGNSA. The CDR3 bases are TGTGCCAGCAGCTTCGGTGCTAGCGGGTTTCCCGAAGAGACCCAGTACTTC. Translating it yields CASSFGASGFPEETQYF.

This clone showed up just once. The chain has TRBV7-8 and TRBJ2-5; D is perhaps TRBD1 (6 bases). V lost 4 bases and J 2 bases, leaving 11 bases between the germline ends. CDR1 is SGHVS and CDR2 is FQNEAQ in the germline V gene. This CDR3 has 14 amino acids. The CDR3 loop reads CASSSRQAQETQYF. CDR3 DNA: TGTGCCAGCAGCTCTCGACAGGCTCAAGAGACCCAGTACTTC. Based on the CDR3 plus reference TRBV7-8 and TRBJ2-5, the full variable domain is GAGVSQSPRYKVAKRGQDVALRCDPISGHVSLFWYQQALGQGPEFLTYFQNEAQLDKSGLPSDRFFAERPEGSVSTLKIQRTQQEDSAVYLCASSSRQAQETQYFGPGTRLLVL.

Here the CDR3 reads CASGGGSAGELFF. Here the CDR3 DNA reads TGTGCCAGCGGGGGGGGCTCGGCCGGGGAGCTGTTTTTT. The chain links TRBV27 to TRBJ2-2, with D possibly being TRBD2 (7 bases). Deletions cut 8 bases from V and 6 bases from J, with 13 bases between. CDR1 is MNHEY and CDR2 is SMNVEV in the germline V gene (reference sequence). The CDR3 is 13 residues long.

The V and J genes are TRBV2 and TRBJ1-5, with 9 nucleotides matching TRBD1. The CDR3 runs to 15 residues. CDR1 is SNHLY, CDR2 FYNNEI, per germline. The trim removed 0 bases at V and 11 bases at J, leaving 8 bases unmatched. The CDR3 protein is CASSEAWDRAGAQHF. The CDR3 region has the DNA TGTGCCAGCAGTGAAGCGTGGGACAGGGCGGGTGCCCAGCATTTT. The variable domain in full, completed from reference TRBV2 and TRBJ1-5, reads EPEVTQTPSHQVTQMGQEVILRCVPISNHLYFYWYRQILGQKVEFLVSFYNNEISEKSEIFDDQFSVERPDGSNFTLKIRSTKLEDSAMYFCASSEAWDRAGAQHFGDGTRLSIL.

The chain links TRBV6-5 to TRBJ1-2, with D possibly matching TRBD1 (6 bases). Trimming took off 0 bases at V and 3 bases at J, with 11 bases between the two ends. From germline, CDR1 is MNHEY and CDR2 SVGAGI. The length of the CDR3 is 15 residues. The CDR3 DNA is TGTGCCAGCAGTTACTCGCCACAGGGCGACTATGGCTACACCTTC. It translates to CASSYSPQGDYGYTF.

This sequence joins TRBV4-1 and TRBJ2-7, with TRBD1 as a possible D gene (5 bases). This CDR3 spans 14 amino acids. V was trimmed by 4 bases and J by 5 bases, leaving 15 bases between them. Germline V gives CDR1 MGHRA, CDR2 YSYEKL. The CDR3 DNA reads TGCGCCAGCAGCCTGGGGCCAGGGTGGAACGAGCAGTACTTC. Its protein product is CASSLGPGWNEQYF.

The chain couples TRBV9 to TRBJ1-5; D uncertain. The V gene's germline CDR1 is SGDLS and CDR2 YYNGEE. The CDR3 extends over 13 amino acids. Trimming left V 0 bases short and J 7 bases short, with 8 bases between. The CDR3 nucleotides read TGTGCCAGCAGCGTAGATGGGATACAGCCCCAGCATTTT. Translation: CASSVDGIQPQHF.

The chain recombines TRBV6-5 with TRBJ2-2, with 11 bases lining up with TRBD1. The trim removed 6 bases at V and 5 bases at J, leaving 2 bases unmatched. The CDR3 covers 14 residues. In germline, CDR1 is MNHEY, CDR2 SVGAGI. The CDR3 nucleotides read TGTGCCAGCAGCTGGGACAGGGGGACCGGGGAGCTGTTTTTT. Residues: CASSWDRGTGELFF.

The V gene is TRBV6-5, the J gene TRBJ2-2; the D is unclear. V lost 3 bases and J lost 5, with 4 bases in between. The germline gives CDR1 MNHEY, CDR2 SVGAGI. The CDR3 totals 12 residues. CDR3: CASSYETGELFF. In nucleotides, the CDR3 is TGTGCCAGCAGTTATGAAACCGGGGAGCTGTTTTTT.